This T cell receptor beta chain was obtained from a study of human T cells and chemical hapten exposure (dated by TCRdb to about 2021). In terms of the full investigation: For sensitization, 2% DPC in acetone was applied to a 2 cm by 2 cm area of upper inner arm skin. In alopecia patients, the study followed how the peripheral blood TCR repertoire changed in vivo over primary and secondary sensitization to diphenylcyclopropenone (DPC), a hapten. Throughout the study period of approximately 23 weeks, patients also received therapeutic DPC doses to the scalp every week. Patch testing was performed on the upper back with Finn chambers containing 0.01% DPC, and the patch tests were scored after 6 days according to International Contact Dermatitis Research Group standards. Blood was sampled from patients pre-sensitization (week 0) and at 2, 6 and about 24 weeks after DPC sensitization. Libraries were pooled for sequencing, and per-sample TCR yields varied mainly because of small differences in library volumes within the pool. For TCR sequencing, blood came from over 25 alopecia patients at anywhere from one to four time points (pre-sensitization, 2, 6 and 24 weeks). The patient cohort, mostly female, included alopecia areata with under or over 50% scalp involvement, alopecia totalis and alopecia universalis.

The research as a whole found: DPC sensitization did not change the number of TCRs with a frequency above 1 in 1000, and there was no evidence of changes in global repertoire structure. Compared with pre-sensitization or healthy control sets, expanded TCRs formed significantly more large CDR3 similarity clusters, which is consistent with antigen-driven responses. Because all patients had alopecia, a presumed autoimmune disease, the immune response of the patients might differ from that of healthy individuals. Patch test score was positively correlated with the number of PT1 expanded TCRs, with significance at thresholds 8, 16 and 32 but not at 4. After repeated subsampling, the strength of the expansion versus patch-test correlation and the threshold at which it became significant changed.

This clonotype was found a few times. Its binding antigen is unknown. A clone one base away is much larger, so this may be a read error. Reading the germline V gene gives CDR1 SNHLY and CDR2 FYNNEI. V gives up 6 bases and J gives up 2 bases, and the segment between their germline ends measures 2 bases. Including cysteine and phenylalanine, the CDR3 has 10 amino acids. Only the CDR3 region is kept as DNA, spanning 30 bases read in frame from base 1. Interpreted using the paper, the time point label stands for: patch test 2, 6 weeks after DPC sensitization. What the treatment or condition label conveys for this sample: therapeutic diphenylcyclopropenone sensitization with weekly scalp DPC. At every patch-test visit, the blood draw took place before the patch test was put on. Patients were considered eligible if aged 18 to 70, diagnosed with alopecia and deemed suitable for DPC therapy, and patients were excluded if pregnant. Unfractionated whole blood was collected in Tempus Blood RNA tubes, and total RNA was extracted from that blood.

Library construction relied on RACE. The instrument was a NextSeq 500. During library preparation, unique molecular identifiers were attached to individual cDNA molecules so that TCRs could be counted quantitatively and reproducibly. Both TCR alpha and TCR beta chains were sequenced from each blood RNA sample. Regarding the original processing steps: The median number of TCRs per sample was roughly 94,000, ranging from about 23,224 to 690,600. The Decombinator software suite was used to annotate the V, J and CDR3 of the TCR reads. For PS versus PT1 abundance plots, all samples were subsampled to the same number of TCRs (28,000). TCRs were defined as expanded if absent before sensitization and observed at least eight times at the 2-week time point. TCRdb reworked the public reads: Q25 trimming with fastp, MiXCR clone assembly, productive beta chains retained. Identical CDR3 protein sequences are pooled into one entry, listed with their most common genes and DNA. Clone size and V and J calls follow TCRdb, not the original study. The sample profile shows under 450,000 distinct CDR3 sequences; more than 5% of them were found once. Around 5.8% of the sample belongs to the ten largest clones.

The sample in question was whole blood, obtained in connection with sensitization to the hapten diphenylcyclopropenone (DPC). This receptor was taken from a young woman with alopecia areata. Some clones in this sample may be carry-over from other donors' samples. The chain is assembled from TRBV2 and TRBJ2-7; no D gene can be assigned with confidence. The CDR3 region reads CASSTYEQYF. The sequence in DNA is TGTGCCAGCAGCACCTACGAGCAGTACTTC. The CDR3, completed at both ends by the reference TRBV2 and TRBJ2-7 genes, gives the full variable domain EPEVTQTPSHQVTQMGQEVILRCVPISNHLYFYWYRQILGQKVEFLVSFYNNEISEKSEIFDDQFSVERPDGSNFTLKIRSTKLEDSAMYFCASSTYEQYFGPGTRLTVT.